Below, 4 T cell receptor beta chains from the same sample are listed, as sequenced in a study of CD8+CD57+ T cells in acquired aplastic anemia (dated by TCRdb to 2016 to 2019). The sample was run on an Illumina HiSeq 2000. Genomic DNA was used as template for profiling of TCR beta VDJ combinations and CDR3 sequences. TCRdb itself trimmed the public reads at Q25 with fastp, ran MiXCR and retained productive beta chains. Duplicate CDR3 protein sequences are folded into a single record with the most common DNA and genes. The sample table lists some 120,000 distinct CDR3 sequences, around 50% of them with a count of one. Around 2.3% of the sample belongs to the ten largest clones. The specimen sequenced was sorted CD4+, CD8+, or CD8+CD57+ T cells (not recorded which) from PBMCs. These receptors all come from a human donor in good health, serving as a control.

The sample holds one count of this clonotype. The gene calls are TRBV2 and TRBJ1-1; 8 bases are a match to TRBD1. V shed 10 bases, J shed 6 bases, and the junction held 7 bases outside the gene matches. The CDR3 totals 12 residues. CDR1 is SNHLY, CDR2 FYNNEI, per germline. The CDR3 DNA sequence: TGTGCCATATGGACAGGGCCACCTGAAGCTTTCTTT. Protein product: CAIWTGPPEAFF.

This clonotype was counted between two and nine times. V usage is TRBV19 and J usage is TRBJ2-3; D tentatively fits TRBD1 or TRBD2 (5 bases each). CDR1 is LNHDA, CDR2 SQIVND, per germline (reference sequence). The CDR3 loop spans 12 amino acids. The ends were cut back, 3 bases at V and 5 bases at J, with 6 bases in the middle. CDR3 in DNA: TGTGCCAGTAGTATTGGGGGAGATACGCAGTATTTT. Its protein product is CASSIGGDTQYF.

This clonotype turned up a few times. The chain joins TRBV2 to TRBJ2-5; D not certain. CDR3 size: 13 residues. V lost 1 base to trimming and J lost 5 bases, with 8 bases between them. CDR1 is SNHLY, CDR2 FYNNEI, per germline. The CDR3 here is CASSEGPLETQYF. Written as DNA, the CDR3 is TGTGCCAGCAGTGAAGGACCGCTTGAGACCCAGTACTTC.

The genes are TRBV7-3 and TRBJ2-7; 9 nucleotides align to TRBD2. Germline CDR1 and CDR2: SGHTA and FQGTGA. With 4 bases clipped from V and 1 base from J, the junction kept 11 bases outside the gene matches. The CDR3 contains 17 residues. CDR3 amino acids: CASSSTRGGRESYEQYF. CDR3 sequence (DNA): TGTGCCAGCAGCTCCACAAGAGGCGGGAGGGAATCCTACGAGCAGTACTTC.